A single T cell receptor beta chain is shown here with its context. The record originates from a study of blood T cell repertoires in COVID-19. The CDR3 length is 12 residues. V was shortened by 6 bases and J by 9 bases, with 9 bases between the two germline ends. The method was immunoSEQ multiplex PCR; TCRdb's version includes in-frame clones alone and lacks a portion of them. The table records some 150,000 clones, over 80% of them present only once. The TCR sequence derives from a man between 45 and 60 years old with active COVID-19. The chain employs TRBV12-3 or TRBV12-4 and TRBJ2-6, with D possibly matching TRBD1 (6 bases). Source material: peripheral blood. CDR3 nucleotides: TGTGCCAGCAGCGACAGGAGCAACGTCCTGACTTTC. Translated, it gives CASSDRSNVLTF.